This TCR beta chain was documented in a study of shared clonotypes between healthy human individuals. Only Caucasian adults living in Nashville, Tennessee served as donors. Genomic DNA, for the unsorted samples, came from around 90 million PBMCs. Sequencing was performed on unsorted PBMC DNA using ten immunoSEQ deep assay plates. Profiling relied on immunoSEQ multiplex PCR, and the TCRdb table lists in-frame clones only, not all of them. The sample records about 600,000 clones, roughly 79% being singletons. Sequencing was done on a sample of PBMCs. The TCR comes from a woman aged 40 to 50 in good health. Some clones in this sample may be carry-over from other donors' samples.

CDR3 loop: CASSLAGGGSGTEAFF. The CDR3 coding sequence is TGTGCCAGCAGCTTGGCCGGCGGGGGGTCGGGCACTGAAGCTTTCTTT. V and J are TRBV5-6 and TRBJ1-1; TRBD1 is a possible D gene (5 bases). Trimming pared 0 bases from V and 4 bases from J, leaving 16 bases between. CDR3 length: 16 residues. Germline values: CDR1 SGHDT, CDR2 YYEEEE. The full variable domain, completed using reference TRBV5-6 and TRBJ1-1, is DAGVTQSPTHLIKTRGQQVTLRCSPKSGHDTVSWYQQALGQGPQFIFQYYEEEERQRGNFPDRFSGHQFPNYSSELNVNALLLGDSALYLCASSLAGGGSGTEAFFGQGTRLTVV.